A selection of T cell receptor beta chains follows, all from one sample in a study of blood T cell repertoires in COVID-19. Generated by immunoSEQ multiplex PCR, the TCRdb table keeps only in-frame clones and is missing some. The sample has fewer than 200,000 clones; under 85% are singletons. Sequencing was carried out using peripheral blood. The receptor set was obtained from a man between 65 and 85 years old with acute or convalescent COVID-19. CDR3s include the opening cysteine and the closing phenylalanine or tryptophan. The order of the fields is CDR3 length, D gene, V gene, J gene, clone size, CDR3 protein, CDR3 DNA. The D gene is left open where the match is weak. Clone size appears in some rows only: once, few, many, or a class for an expanded clone.

15,TRBD1,TRBV6-6,TRBJ2-7,NA,CASRGGQGGSYEQYF,TGTGCCAGCAGGGGAGGACAGGGAGGCTCCTACGAGCAGTACTTC
13,NA,TRBV5-1,TRBJ2-3,few,CASSFPGEDTQYF,TGCGCCAGCAGCTTTCCAGGGGAGGATACGCAGTATTTT
13,NA,TRBV4-1,TRBJ2-2,NA,CASSQGHTGELFF,TGCGCCAGCAGCCAGGGGCACACCGGGGAGCTGTTTTTT
13,NA,TRBV7-2,TRBJ2-5,NA,CASSLARQETQYF,TGTGCCAGCAGCTTAGCCAGACAAGAGACCCAGTACTTC
13,NA,TRBV19,TRBJ2-5,NA,CASSRDYQETQYF,TGTGCCAGTAGTCGAGACTACCAAGAGACCCAGTACTTC
13,TRBD1,TRBV6-5,TRBJ1-2,NA,CASNLDRSYGYTF,TGTGCCAGCAATCTGGACAGGAGCTATGGCTACACCTTC
14,TRBD1,TRBV4-1,TRBJ1-1,NA,CASSRDRGNTEAFF,TGCGCCAGCAGCCGAGACAGGGGGAACACTGAAGCTTTCTTT
16,NA,TRBV11-1,TRBJ2-3,NA,CASSLETGTSTDTQYF,TGTGCCAGCAGCTTAGAGACGGGGACTAGCACAGATACGCAGTATTTT
15,TRBD1,TRBV27,TRBJ2-1,few,CASSLYRDRAHEQFF,TGTGCCAGCAGTTTATATCGGGACAGGGCCCATGAGCAGTTCTTC
16,TRBD1,TRBV19,TRBJ1-5,NA,CASSPLTGGINQPQHF,TGTGCCAGTAGTCCCCTGACAGGGGGGATCAATCAGCCCCAGCATTTT
16,TRBD2,TRBV6-4,TRBJ2-3,NA,CASSEPGGYHTDTQYF,TGTGCCAGCAGTGAACCGGGGGGGTACCACACAGATACGCAGTATTTT
16,NA,TRBV19,TRBJ1-3,NA,CASSAQRGYSGNTIYF,TGTGCCAGTAGTGCCCAGCGGGGGTACTCTGGAAACACCATATATTTT
14,NA,TRBV15,TRBJ1-2,few,CATSSPRGGYGYTF,TGTGCCACCAGCAGCCCCCGGGGGGGCTATGGCTACACCTTC
13,TRBD1,TRBV7-2,TRBJ1-2,NA,CASSYRDRNGYTF,TGTGCCAGCAGCTACCGGGACAGAAATGGCTACACCTTC
15,TRBD1,TRBV5-5,TRBJ1-5,NA,CASSATQGAGQPQHF,TGTGCCAGCAGCGCTACACAGGGGGCCGGGCAGCCCCAGCATTTT
14,NA,TRBV24-1,TRBJ2-2,many,CATSDYRDTGELFF,TGTGCCACCAGTGATTACAGGGATACCGGGGAGCTGTTTTTT
13,NA,TRBV6-5,TRBJ2-7,NA,CASRSGQSYEQYF,TGTGCCAGCAGATCAGGACAGTCCTACGAGCAGTACTTC
19,TRBD1,TRBV7-2,TRBJ2-7,once,CASSASPLFGQGNSYEQYF,TGTGCCAGCAGCGCATCCCCCCTCTTCGGACAGGGGAACTCCTACGAGCAGTACTTC
15,TRBD2,TRBV5-8,TRBJ2-1,NA,CASSLGLAAYNEQFF,TGTGCCAGCAGCTTAGGACTAGCGGCCTACAATGAGCAGTTCTTC
19,NA,TRBV18,TRBJ1-1,NA,CASSPEDPGLGLINTEAFF,TGTGCCAGCTCACCCGAGGATCCAGGACTCGGTCTCATAAACACTGAAGCTTTCTTT
13,NA,TRBV6-2/TRBV6-3,TRBJ2-7,NA,CASSFGGSYEQYF,TGTGCCAGCAGCTTCGGGGGCTCCTACGAGCAGTACTTC
14,NA,TRBV19,TRBJ1-4,NA,CASRSQGVSEKLFF,TGTGCCAGTAGAAGTCAGGGTGTAAGTGAAAAACTGTTTTTT
14,NA,TRBV3-1/TRBV3-2,TRBJ2-2,NA,CASSQVADTGELFF,TGTGCCAGCAGCCAAGTGGCAGACACCGGGGAGCTGTTTTTT
13,NA,TRBV3-1/TRBV3-2,TRBJ1-1,NA,CASSQGPSTEAFF,TGTGCCAGCAGCCAAGGTCCCAGCACTGAAGCTTTCTTT
12,NA,TRBV6-5,TRBJ1-4,NA,CASRSGIEKLFF,TGTGCCAGCAGATCGGGGATTGAAAAACTGTTTTTT
15,TRBD1,TRBV5-6,TRBJ2-3,NA,CASSWGDRNTDTQYF,TGTGCCAGCAGCTGGGGGGACAGGAACACAGATACGCAGTATTTT
13,TRBD2,TRBV7-7,TRBJ2-7,once,CASSLAGGYEQYF,TGTGCCAGCAGCCTAGCGGGGGGTTACGAGCAGTACTTC
17,NA,TRBV3-1/TRBV3-2,TRBJ2-7,NA,CASSQGTGTLYTYEQYF,TGTGCCAGCAGCCAAGGCACCGGGACTCTTTACACCTACGAGCAGTACTTC
17,NA,TRBV7-9,TRBJ2-1,NA,CASSSGHTISPHNEQFF,TGTGCCAGCAGCTCCGGACATACGATATCGCCACACAATGAGCAGTTCTTC
16,TRBD2,TRBV3-1/TRBV3-2,TRBJ2-5,few,CASSQDISGGAQTQYF,TGTGCCAGCAGCCAAGATATAAGCGGGGGGGCTCAGACCCAGTACTTC
16,TRBD2,TRBV7-8,TRBJ2-7,once,CASSSNSGRGSYEQYF,TGTGCCAGCAGCTCCAATAGCGGGAGAGGATCCTACGAGCAGTACTTC
13,NA,TRBV5-8,TRBJ1-1,many,CASSSQQGVEAFF,TGTGCCAGCAGCTCACAGCAGGGCGTCGAAGCTTTCTTT
17,TRBD1,TRBV27,TRBJ2-2,NA,CASSLGSGQGNTGELFF,TGTGCCAGCAGTTTAGGTTCGGGACAGGGGAACACCGGGGAGCTGTTTTTT
13,NA,TRBV12-3/TRBV12-4,TRBJ1-1,NA,CASSLMGLFGSVF,TGTGCCAGCAGTTTAATGGGGCTCTTTGGTTCCGTGTTT
18,NA,TRBV7-9,TRBJ1-2,few,CASSSLTDRIFSPYGYTF,TGTGCCAGCAGCTCTTTGACAGACCGTATATTTTCCCCCTATGGCTACACCTTC
16,NA,TRBV25-1,TRBJ1-2,NA,CASSDLRGHLGSGYTF,TGTGCCAGCAGTGACCTCCGAGGACACCTTGGAAGCGGCTACACCTTC
13,NA,TRBV18,TRBJ1-6,NA,CASSPVSDSPLHF,TGTGCCAGCTCACCGGTTTCGGATTCACCCCTCCACTTT